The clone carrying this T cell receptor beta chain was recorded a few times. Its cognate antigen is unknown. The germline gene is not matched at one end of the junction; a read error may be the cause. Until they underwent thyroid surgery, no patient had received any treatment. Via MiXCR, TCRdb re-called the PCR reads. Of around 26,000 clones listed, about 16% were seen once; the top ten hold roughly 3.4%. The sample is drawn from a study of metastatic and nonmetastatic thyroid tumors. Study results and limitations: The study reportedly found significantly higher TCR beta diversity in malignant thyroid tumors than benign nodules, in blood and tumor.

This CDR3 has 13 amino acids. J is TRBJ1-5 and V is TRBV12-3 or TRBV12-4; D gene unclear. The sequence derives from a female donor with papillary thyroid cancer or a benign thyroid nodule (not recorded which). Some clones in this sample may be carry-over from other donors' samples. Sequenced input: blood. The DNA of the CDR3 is TGTGCCAGCAACTCCGGAGGCAATCTGCCCCAGCATTTT. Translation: CASNSGGNLPQHF.